This TCR beta chain was recovered during a study of blood T cell repertoires in COVID-19. Clones were read by immunoSEQ multiplex PCR, and TCRdb kept only the in-frame ones, dropping some. This table has around 60,000 clones, about four fifths appearing once. The sequencing input was peripheral blood. The sequence derives from a woman aged 80 or over with acute or convalescent COVID-19.

The CDR3 loop is CASSIARGASYEQYF. Here the CDR3 DNA reads TGTGCCAGTAGTATAGCGCGGGGGGCTTCCTACGAGCAGTACTTC. The rearrangement uses TRBV19 and TRBJ2-7; 8 nucleotides align to TRBD2. The CDR3 spans 15 residues. Germline CDR1 and CDR2: LNHDA and SQIVND (reference sequence). V lost 1 base and J lost 1; bases outside the gene matches: 3.